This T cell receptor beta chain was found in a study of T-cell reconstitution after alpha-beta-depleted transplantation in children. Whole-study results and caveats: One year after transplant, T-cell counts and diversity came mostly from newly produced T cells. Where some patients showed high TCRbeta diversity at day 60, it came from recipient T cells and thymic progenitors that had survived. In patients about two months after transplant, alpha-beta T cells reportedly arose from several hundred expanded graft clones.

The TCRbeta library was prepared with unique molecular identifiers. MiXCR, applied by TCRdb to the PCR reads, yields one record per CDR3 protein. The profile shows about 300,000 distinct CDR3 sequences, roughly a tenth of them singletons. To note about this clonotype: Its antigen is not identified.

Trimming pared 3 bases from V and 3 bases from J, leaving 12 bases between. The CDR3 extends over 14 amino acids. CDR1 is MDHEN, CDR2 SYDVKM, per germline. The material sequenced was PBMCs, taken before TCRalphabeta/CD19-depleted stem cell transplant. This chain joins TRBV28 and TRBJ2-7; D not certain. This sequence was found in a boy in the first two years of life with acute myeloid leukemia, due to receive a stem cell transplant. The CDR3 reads CASSFISPNYEQYF. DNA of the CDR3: TGTGCCAGCAGTTTTATATCCCCCAACTACGAGCAGTACTTC.